The clone carrying this TCR beta chain was counted only a few times. The antigen is not known. The sample is drawn from a study of OX40 agonist ivuxolimab in advanced cancers. Across the study: Patient treatment consisted of intravenous ivuxolimab administration every 2 weeks at 0.01 to 10 mg/kg. Participants, roughly 80% male, averaged roughly 60 years of age, ranging from about 23 to 90.

Profiling relied on immunoSEQ multiplex PCR, and the TCRdb table lists in-frame clones only, not all of them. Of approximately 71,000 clones in the sample, around four fifths were seen once. V gave up 4 bases and J gave up 2 bases, with 15 bases separating them. The germline V gene has CDR1 MDHEN and CDR2 SYDVKM. The CDR3 is made up of 16 amino acids. Study-wide findings and caveats: At 0.1 to 3.0 mg/kg and by week 6, clonal expansion occurred in CD4+ and CD8+ blood T cells.

Sampling of blood occurred at baseline, cycle 4 day 1, and cycle 7 day 1. Sample: CD4+ or CD8+ T cells sorted from blood, taken in a trial of the OX40 agonist ivuxolimab. The clonotype was recovered from an adult with an advanced solid tumor such as melanoma, head and neck, liver or kidney cancer. The V gene is TRBV28, the J gene TRBJ2-1; D may be TRBD2 (5 bases). The DNA of the CDR3 is TGTGCCAGCAGTTCGTTCGCGGGTCACCCCTACAATGAGCAGTTCTTC. It is translated as CASSSFAGHPYNEQFF. Full variable domain (outside the CDR3, taken from reference TRBV28 and TRBJ2-1): DVKVTQSSRYLVKRTGEKVFLECVQDMDHENMFWYRQDPGLGLRLIYFSYDVKMKEKGDIPEGYSVSREKKERFSLILESASTNQTSMYLCASSSFAGHPYNEQFFGPGTRLTVL.